This T cell receptor beta chain is drawn from a study of blood T cell repertoires in COVID-19. Study context: COVID-19 samples, acute and convalescent, were from the United States, Italy and Spain. T cells, B-cell-depleted T cells, or PBMCs provided the cDNA or gDNA that served as material.

This CDR3 spans 14 amino acids. V was clipped by 5 bases and J by 0 bases, with 10 bases between them. CDR1 is SGHTA, CDR2 FQGNSA, per germline. Authors' data handling: Researchers report that nucleated cell counts were estimated from reference gene primer amplification. Data came from immunoSEQ multiplex PCR; TCRdb stores just in-frame clones and leaves some out. From that table come the V and J calls and clone size; the DNA was used to work out D and trimming. The sample lists approximately 230,000 clones, just over 85% occurring once. This TCR came from a man of 80 years or more with acute or convalescent COVID-19. The gene calls are TRBV7-2 and TRBJ1-1, with D unclear. Sequencing was carried out using peripheral blood. The CDR3 coding sequence is TGTGCCAGCAGCGCCCGAACAGTGAACACTGAAGCTTTCTTT. Translating gives CASSARTVNTEAFF.